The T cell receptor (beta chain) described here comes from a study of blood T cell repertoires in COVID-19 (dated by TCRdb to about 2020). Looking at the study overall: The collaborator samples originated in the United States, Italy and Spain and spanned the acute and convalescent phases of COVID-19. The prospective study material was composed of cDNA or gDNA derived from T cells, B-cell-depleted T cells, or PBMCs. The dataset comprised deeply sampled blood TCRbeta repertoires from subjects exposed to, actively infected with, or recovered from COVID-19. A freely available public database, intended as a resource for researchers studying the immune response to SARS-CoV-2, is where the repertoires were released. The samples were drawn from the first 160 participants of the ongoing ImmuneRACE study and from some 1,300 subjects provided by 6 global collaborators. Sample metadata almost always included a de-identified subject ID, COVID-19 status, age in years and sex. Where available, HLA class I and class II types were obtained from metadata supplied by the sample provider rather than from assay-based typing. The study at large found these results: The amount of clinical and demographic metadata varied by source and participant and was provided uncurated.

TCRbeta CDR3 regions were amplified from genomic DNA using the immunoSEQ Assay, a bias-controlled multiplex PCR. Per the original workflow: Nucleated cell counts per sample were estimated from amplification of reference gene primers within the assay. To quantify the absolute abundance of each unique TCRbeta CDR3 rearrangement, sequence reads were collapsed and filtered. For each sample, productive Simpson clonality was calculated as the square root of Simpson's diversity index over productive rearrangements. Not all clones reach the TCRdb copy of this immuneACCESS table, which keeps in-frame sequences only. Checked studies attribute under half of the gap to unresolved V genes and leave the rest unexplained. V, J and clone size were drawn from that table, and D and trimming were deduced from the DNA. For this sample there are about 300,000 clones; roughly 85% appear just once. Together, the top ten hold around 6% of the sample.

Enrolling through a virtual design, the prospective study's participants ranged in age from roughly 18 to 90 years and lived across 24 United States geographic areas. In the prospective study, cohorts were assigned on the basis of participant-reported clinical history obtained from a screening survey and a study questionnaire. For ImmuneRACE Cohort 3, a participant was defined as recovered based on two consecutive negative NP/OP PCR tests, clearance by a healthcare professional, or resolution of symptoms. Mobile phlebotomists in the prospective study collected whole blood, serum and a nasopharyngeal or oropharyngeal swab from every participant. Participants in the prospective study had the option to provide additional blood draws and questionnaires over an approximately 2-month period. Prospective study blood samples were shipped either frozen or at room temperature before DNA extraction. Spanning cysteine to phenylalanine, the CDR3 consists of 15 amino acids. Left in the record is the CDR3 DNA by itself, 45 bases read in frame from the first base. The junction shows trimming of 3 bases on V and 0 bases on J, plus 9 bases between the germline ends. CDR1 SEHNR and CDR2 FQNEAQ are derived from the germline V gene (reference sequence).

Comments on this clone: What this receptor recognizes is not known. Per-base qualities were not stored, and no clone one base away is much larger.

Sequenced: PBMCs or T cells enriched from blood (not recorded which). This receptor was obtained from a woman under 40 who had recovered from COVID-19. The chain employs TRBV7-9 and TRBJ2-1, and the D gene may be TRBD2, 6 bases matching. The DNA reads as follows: TGTGCCAGCAGCTTTAGCGGTCTCTCCTACAATGAGCAGTTCTTC. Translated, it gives CASSFSGLSYNEQFF.